The 22 T cell receptor beta chains listed next were all sequenced from one sample in a study of blood T cell repertoires in COVID-19 (dated by TCRdb to about 2020). The library was obtained by the immunoSEQ multiplex PCR assay. TCRdb limited this immuneACCESS table to in-frame rearrangements with V and J called. A share of clones is missing; checked studies link under half to unresolved V genes, and the rest is unexplained. The sample contains roughly 260,000 clones, about 90% of them found a single time. The top ten hold over 2% of the sample. The sequencing sample was made of peripheral blood. These TCRs come from a woman aged 45-59 years who had recovered from COVID-19.

The chain carries TRBV7-8 and TRBJ1-1; the D gene is possibly TRBD1 (6 bases). Germline values: CDR1 SGHVS, CDR2 FQNEAQ. There are 16 residues in the CDR3. Trimming cost V 5 bases and J 1 base, with 17 bases left between them. Written as DNA, the CDR3 is TGTGCCAGCAGCGGAAACAGACAGGCCCCGAACACTGAAGCTTTCTTT. It is translated as CASSGNRQAPNTEAFF.

The rearrangement uses TRBV12-5 and TRBJ2-7, with D perhaps TRBD2 (6 bases). Trimming took 8 bases from V and 4 from J, leaving 12 bases between them. This CDR3 has 12 residues. The germline V gene encodes CDR1 LGHNT and CDR2 FRNRAP. CDR3 sequence reads: CASRRDRYEQYF. DNA for the CDR3: TGTGCTAGTCGGAGGGACCGTTACGAGCAGTACTTC.

J is TRBJ1-1 and V is TRBV28; 11 positions agree with TRBD1. V was pared by 5 bases and J by 7 bases, with 9 bases of the junction left unmatched. There are 15 residues in the CDR3. From germline, CDR1 is MDHEN and CDR2 SYDVKM. The CDR3 DNA reads TGTGCCAGCAGTAGCTCTTGGACAGGGGGCTTTGAAGCTTTCTTT. Translated, it gives CASSSSWTGGFEAFF.

The chain links TRBV3-1 (or the pseudogene TRBV3-2) to TRBJ1-5; D is ambiguous. The CDR3 extends over 18 amino acids. Germline V gene sequence: CDR1 LGHDT, CDR2 YNNKEL (reference sequence). Trimming stripped 0 bases from V and 0 bases from J, with 15 bases between. CDR3 in amino acids: CASSQDPETPYSNQPQHF. For the CDR3, the DNA is TGTGCCAGCAGCCAAGATCCTGAGACACCGTATAGCAATCAGCCCCAGCATTTT.

The chain uses TRBV5-1 and TRBJ1-1; D ambiguous. Trimming left V 0 bases short and J 7 bases short, with 16 bases between. The CDR3 is made up of 15 amino acids. Germline V gene lookup returns CDR1 SGHRS and CDR2 YFSETQ. For the CDR3, the DNA is TGCGCCAGCAGCTTGGGGTGGGCCGAATCGGATGAAGCTTTCTTT. It translates to CASSLGWAESDEAFF.

This rearrangement joins TRBV7-9 to TRBJ2-2; tentative D call: TRBD2 (5 bases). Trimming shortened V by 3 bases and J by 0 bases, and 8 bases separated the two germline ends. The CDR3 has 15 residues. Germline V CDR1 and CDR2: SEHNR, FQNEAQ (reference sequence). CDR3 nucleotide sequence: TGTGCCAGCAGCTTCACAGCGGCGAACACCGGGGAGCTGTTTTTT. This codes for CASSFTAANTGELFF.

This clone has a single count. The chain has TRBV4-1 and TRBJ2-5; TRBD2 matches 8 bases. Germline CDR1 is MGHRA and CDR2 is YSYEKL. The CDR3 has 16 amino acids. J was trimmed by 2 bases and V by 1 base; bases with no gene match: 6. CDR3 sequence reads: CASSQARGEKQETQYF. The CDR3 nucleotides are TGCGCCAGCAGCCAAGCGCGGGGGGAGAAACAAGAGACCCAGTACTTC.

V and J are TRBV6-1 and TRBJ1-1; maybe TRBD1 (6 bases). This CDR3 region has 14 residues. Germline loops: CDR1 MNHNS, CDR2 SASEGT. V was pared by 3 bases and J by 3 bases, with 11 bases between. The CDR3: CASSDKGGYTEAFF. The CDR3, as DNA: TGTGCCAGCAGTGATAAGGGGGGGTACACTGAAGCTTTCTTT.

This rearrangement joins TRBV12-3 or TRBV12-4 to TRBJ1-1, with D possibly TRBD1 on 5 matching bases. V dropped 3 bases and J dropped 4 bases, with 9 bases sitting between them. This CDR3 has 13 amino acids. CDR3 amino acids: CASSFQGGTEAFF. CDR3 sequence (DNA): TGTGCCAGCAGTTTTCAGGGCGGCACTGAAGCTTTCTTT.

This clone has more than one count but fewer than ten. V gene TRBV18 combines with J gene TRBJ2-7, with a weak D call TRBD2 (5 bases). Germline V gene lookup returns CDR1 KGHSH and CDR2 LQKENI. V lost 6 bases and J 7 bases, leaving 19 bases between the germline ends. The CDR3 is 14 residues long. The DNA for the CDR3 is TGTGCCAGCTCTCCGGGCCTCAGGACGGGGGAGCAGTACTTC. It encodes CASSPGLRTGEQYF. Using reference TRBV18 and TRBJ2-7 for the parts outside the CDR3, the full variable domain is NAGVMQNPRHLVRRRGQEARLRCSPMKGHSHVYWYRQLPEEGLKFMVYLQKENIIDESGMPKERFSAEFPKEGPSILRIQQVVRGDSAAYFCASSPGLRTGEQYFGPGTRLTVT.

This rearrangement joins TRBV19 to TRBJ2-7; 7 bases line up with TRBD2. V gave up 7 bases and J gave up 0 bases; unmatched junction bases: 3. CDR1 is LNHDA, CDR2 SQIVND, per germline (reference sequence). CDR3 length: 13 residues. The CDR3 sequence is CASKSSGSYEQYF. The CDR3 nucleotides read TGTGCCAGTAAGTCTAGCGGCTCCTACGAGCAGTACTTC. Full variable domain (missing parts from reference TRBV19 and TRBJ2-7): DGGITQSPKYLFRKEGQNVTLSCEQNLNHDAMYWYRQDPGQGLRLIYYSQIVNDFQKGDIAEGYSVSREKKESFPLTVTSAQKNPTAFYLCASKSSGSYEQYFGPGTRLTVT.

The gene calls are TRBV5-4 and TRBJ1-2, with D perhaps matching TRBD1 (6 bases). CDR1 and CDR2 from the germline V gene are SGHNT and YYREEE (reference sequence). CDR3 length: 16 residues. Trimming took off 2 bases at V and 1 base at J, with 15 bases between the two ends. The CDR3 DNA reads as TGTGCCAGCAGCTTAGTCGGGACACCTCTTAACTATGGCTACACCTTC. It specifies CASSLVGTPLNYGYTF.

This chain connects TRBV6-2 or TRBV6-3 to TRBJ2-1, with D possibly matching TRBD2 (5 bases). The ends were cut back, 2 bases at V and 2 bases at J, with 13 bases in the middle. Germline CDR1 reads MNHEY; CDR2 reads SVGEGT. The CDR3 loop spans 16 amino acids. CDR3 in DNA: TGTGCCAGCAGTTACAGAGGGCTAGTCGCCTACAATGAGCAGTTCTTC. Protein: CASSYRGLVAYNEQFF.

The chain is built from TRBV2 and TRBJ1-2; TRBD1 is a possible D gene (6 bases). Trimming cost V 4 bases and J 5 bases, with 8 bases left between them. Germline V lookup: CDR1 SNHLY, CDR2 FYNNEI. This CDR3 has 12 residues. The CDR3 is CASSADRYGYTF. The DNA of the CDR3 is TGTGCCAGCAGTGCGGACAGATATGGCTACACCTTC.

CDR3 sequence: CASSFSVDSGANVLTF. DNA for the CDR3: TGTGCCAGCAGCTTTAGCGTGGACTCTGGGGCCAACGTCCTGACTTTC. V gene TRBV9 combines with J gene TRBJ2-6; the D gene is possibly TRBD2 (5 bases). The CDR3 spans 16 residues. With 4 bases removed from V and 0 bases from J, the gap between germline ends came to 11 bases. Germline V CDR1 and CDR2: SGDLS, YYNGEE.

V usage is TRBV4-1 and J usage is TRBJ1-3; 9 bases match TRBD1. The V gene's germline CDR1 is MGHRA and CDR2 YSYEKL. V was pared by 3 bases and J by 0 bases, with 9 bases of the junction left unmatched. This CDR3 is 18 amino acids long. The DNA for the CDR3 is TGCGCCAGCAGCCAGCAAAGAGGGACAGGGTACTCTGGAAACACCATATATTTT. Protein: CASSQQRGTGYSGNTIYF.

V and J are TRBV5-8 and TRBJ1-1, with 8 nucleotides matching TRBD1. The CDR3 has 16 residues. Germline CDR1 is SGHTS and CDR2 is YDEGEE. V lost 7 bases and J lost 3; bases outside the gene matches: 14. CDR3 loop: CASRTTGGMVDTEAFF. The CDR3 DNA is TGTGCCAGCCGGACAACAGGGGGTATGGTGGACACTGAAGCTTTCTTT.

V usage is TRBV7-9 and J usage is TRBJ2-1, with D unresolved. Germline-derived CDR1 and CDR2 are SEHNR and FQNEAQ (reference sequence). The CDR3 runs 13 residues. V lost 3 bases to trimming and J lost 6 bases, with 9 bases between them. CDR3 residues: CASSFQTVNEQFF. In nucleotides, the CDR3 is TGTGCCAGCAGCTTCCAGACTGTCAATGAGCAGTTCTTC.

The rearrangement links TRBV30 to TRBJ2-6; 7 bases fit TRBD2. Per the germline V gene, CDR1 is GTSNPN and CDR2 is SVGIG (reference sequence). With 8 bases clipped from V and 0 bases from J, the junction kept 7 bases outside the gene matches. This CDR3 contains 15 residues. CDR3 residues: CAGGEGNSGANVLTF. Written as DNA, the CDR3 is TGTGCCGGTGGGGAGGGAAACTCTGGGGCCAACGTCCTGACTTTC.

CDR3 DNA: TGTGCCAGCAGCCCCGACCAGCTTAGCGCGAACACCGGGGAGCTGTTTTTT. Protein: CASSPDQLSANTGELFF. The V call is TRBV7-2, the J call TRBJ2-2, with D possibly TRBD2 on 5 matching bases. Germline V CDR1 and CDR2: SGHTA, FQGNSA. V shed 5 bases and J shed 0 bases, with 16 bases lying between them. The CDR3 has 17 amino acids. The variable domain in full, completed from reference TRBV7-2 and TRBJ2-2, reads GAGVSQSPSNKVTEKGKDVELRCDPISGHTALYWYRQSLGQGLEFLIYFQGNSAPDKSGLPSDRFSAERTGGSVSTLTIQRTQQEDSAVYLCASSPDQLSANTGELFFGEGSRLTVL.

The CDR3 here is CASSFYGRGQETQYF. For the CDR3, the DNA is TGTGCCAGCAGCTTTTACGGGAGGGGTCAAGAGACCCAGTACTTC. The chain has TRBV5-4 and TRBJ2-5; 8 bases map to TRBD2. This CDR3 is 15 amino acids long. CDR1 is SGHNT, CDR2 YYREEE, per germline (reference sequence). The V segment lost 2 bases and the J segment 2 bases; nucleotides outside the gene matches: 5.

The chain uses TRBV6-1 and TRBJ2-7, with TRBD1 as a possible D gene (6 bases). The V end was cut by 3 bases, the J end by 3 bases, with 9 bases between. CDR3 length: 13 residues. The germline gives CDR1 MNHNS, CDR2 SASEGT. CDR3 DNA: TGTGCCAGCAGTGAGACAGGCCTCTACGAGCAGTACTTC. Encoded protein: CASSETGLYEQYF.